This T cell receptor beta chain derives from a study of cytomegalovirus exposure and HLA in healthy donors. Findings of the study overall: With later analysis, a missense DCLRE1C variant became linked to TCR beta V- and J-gene trimming.

PCR was performed using 60 Vbeta and 13 Jbeta primers. Sequenced by immunoSEQ multiplex PCR; TCRdb stores in-frame clones only, minus some. The sample has approximately 160,000 clones; approximately 80% are singletons. This CDR3 is built from 15 residues. The V end lost 0 bases, the J end lost 3 bases, and 9 bases lay between the germline ends. Per the germline V gene, CDR1 is LNHNV and CDR2 is YYDKDF (reference sequence). Only a few counts were recorded for this clone. Its specificity is not known. The sequence came from a young man in good health and CMV-seropositive. Input material: PBMCs. The V call is TRBV15, the J call TRBJ1-5; D call uncertain. The CDR3 is CATSRDLDSNQPQHF. As DNA, the CDR3 is TGTGCCACCAGCAGAGATCTGGACTCCAATCAGCCCCAGCATTTT.